The 20 T cell receptor beta chains presented below share a single source sample, sequenced in a study of cytotoxic CD8 clonotypes in ibrutinib-treated CLL. Repertoires were generated with immunoSEQ multiplex PCR, while TCRdb's copy carries only in-frame clones and drops some. The sample gives around 250,000 clones, around three quarters of which show up once; approximately 15% is in the top ten. This specimen consisted of PBMCs, obtained after 24 months of ibrutinib treatment. These TCRs come from a human donor with chronic lymphocytic leukemia.

V is TRBV4-2 and J is TRBJ2-7; 14 bases align to TRBD2. J gave up 6 bases and V 2 bases, and 6 bases lay outside the gene matches. Per the germline V gene, CDR1 is LGHNA and CDR2 is YNFKEQ. This CDR3 region has 16 residues. CDR3: CASSQHSGLAGAEQYF. CDR3 in DNA: TGTGCCAGCAGCCAACACTCGGGACTAGCGGGAGCCGAGCAGTACTTC.

The J gene is TRBJ2-7, the V gene TRBV30, with 8 positions matching TRBD2. V lost 3 bases, J lost 5 bases, and 9 bases stayed unmatched. Germline-derived CDR1 and CDR2 are GTSNPN and SVGIG (reference sequence). The CDR3 runs 14 residues. Here the CDR3 reads CAWRRAGAIDEQYF. CDR3 DNA sequence: TGTGCCTGGAGACGAGCGGGAGCTATCGACGAGCAGTACTTC.

As regards this clone: Within the sample, other DNA sequences also encode this same CDR3. This chain connects TRBV5-6 to TRBJ1-5; D is unresolved. V was shortened by 2 bases and J by 4 bases, with 13 bases between the two germline ends. The CDR3 sequence is 15 residues long. Germline CDR1 reads SGHDT; CDR2 reads YYEEEE. CDR3 loop: CASSLGTVGNQPQHF. In DNA form, the CDR3 reads TGTGCCAGCAGCTTAGGAACAGTGGGGAATCAGCCCCAGCATTTT.

V usage is TRBV5-6 and J usage is TRBJ2-7, with no clear D. Germline V gene data show CDR1 as SGHDT and CDR2 as YYEEEE. There are 15 residues in the CDR3. V lost 1 base, J lost 2 bases, and 13 bases lay in between. The chain's CDR3 is CASSLFVGPTYEQYF. CDR3 nucleotides: TGTGCCAGCAGCTTGTTTGTAGGGCCAACCTACGAGCAGTACTTC.

The table lists this clone with a few counts. V usage is TRBV9 and J usage is TRBJ2-5, with 10 bases aligning to TRBD2. Looked up from germline, CDR1 is SGDLS and CDR2 is YYNGEE. The CDR3 spans 16 residues. V was clipped by 0 bases and J by 5 bases; unmatched bases: 7. CDR3 sequence reads: CASSVASGSSRETQYF. The CDR3, as DNA: TGTGCCAGCAGCGTAGCTAGCGGGAGTTCGCGGGAGACCCAGTACTTC.

This chain connects TRBV5-1 to TRBJ2-7; D may correspond to TRBD1 or TRBD2 (5 bases each). Looked up from germline, CDR1 is SGHRS and CDR2 is YFSETQ. Trimming pared 6 bases from V and 3 bases from J, leaving 13 bases between. CDR3 length: 13 amino acids. For the CDR3, the DNA is TGCGCCAGCAACCGGGACGGAGACTACGAGCAGTACTTC. Amino acid sequence: CASNRDGDYEQYF.

This sequence joins TRBV7-6 and TRBJ2-3; D unresolved. The CDR3 consists of 14 residues. The germline V gene encodes CDR1 SGHVS and CDR2 FNYEAQ. V lost 6 bases to trimming and J lost 1 base, with 11 bases between them. The CDR3 bases are TGTGCCAGCAGTTCCTCGGAGCGCACAGATACGCAGTATTTT. Its translation is CASSSSERTDTQYF.

This clone was seen a few times. V usage is TRBV5-4 and J usage is TRBJ2-7; 7 bases are shared with TRBD2. The germline V gene encodes CDR1 SGHNT and CDR2 YYREEE (reference sequence). The CDR3 runs to 15 residues. Unmatched junction bases numbered 7, after V lost 4 bases and J lost 0 bases. CDR3 in amino acids: CASSAKRGNSYEQYF. As DNA, the CDR3 is TGTGCCAGCAGCGCGAAGCGGGGAAACTCCTACGAGCAGTACTTC.

This sequence joins TRBV5-1 and TRBJ1-4; 7 bases are a match to TRBD1. J gave up 0 bases and V 4 bases, and 3 bases lay outside the gene matches. The germline CDR1 and CDR2 sequences are SGHRS and YFSETQ. The CDR3 runs 15 residues. The CDR3 coding sequence is TGCGCCAGCAGCGATGGGACAGCAACTAATGAAAAACTGTTTTTT. Translating gives CASSDGTATNEKLFF.

The gene calls are TRBV7-2 and TRBJ2-1; D is ambiguous. The V and J ends lost 1 base and 0 bases respectively, with 7 bases between them. In germline, CDR1 is SGHTA, CDR2 FQGNSA. This CDR3 has 15 amino acids. This chain's CDR3 is CASSLEPSSYNEQFF. For the CDR3, the DNA is TGTGCCAGCAGCTTAGAGCCGAGCTCCTACAATGAGCAGTTCTTC.

The V gene is TRBV7-2, the J gene TRBJ1-3; D is perhaps TRBD1 (6 bases). V shed 5 bases and J shed 4 bases, with 9 bases lying between them. This CDR3 region has 13 residues. The germline V gene has CDR1 SGHTA and CDR2 FQGNSA. Here the CDR3 DNA reads TGTGCCAGCAGCACGACAGGCGGAAACACCATATATTTT. This encodes CASSTTGGNTIYF.

This chain connects TRBV9 to TRBJ2-3, with 9 bases lining up with TRBD2. J lost 4 bases, V lost 2 bases, and 14 bases had no gene match. Germline CDR1 and CDR2: SGDLS and YYNGEE. The CDR3 has 18 amino acids. The CDR3 region has the DNA TGTGCCAGCAGCGTCTCACCCCGGGTAGCGGGAGCCGCAGATACGCAGTATTTT. Residues: CASSVSPRVAGAADTQYF.

The V and J genes are TRBV29-1 and TRBJ1-5; D uncertain. Deletions cut 6 bases from V and 0 bases from J, with 12 bases between. Germline CDR1 SQVTM, CDR2 ANQGSEA. This CDR3 spans 14 amino acids. CDR3 DNA: TGCAGCGTATCCCACGGAGATAGCAATCAGCCCCAGCATTTT. It yields the protein CSVSHGDSNQPQHF.

The chain has TRBV13 and TRBJ2-3, with D uncertain. From germline, CDR1 is PRHDT and CDR2 FYEKMQ (reference sequence). V was pared by 5 bases and J by 3 bases, with 12 bases between. This CDR3 spans 14 amino acids. CDR3 sequence: CASSVRQLTDTQYF. The CDR3 DNA follows: TGTGCCAGCAGCGTGAGGCAATTAACAGATACGCAGTATTTT.

J is TRBJ2-5 and V is TRBV20-1; D might be TRBD2 (6 bases). TRBJ2-7 explains the end of the DNA better; the J call may be wrong. The V gene's germline CDR1 is DFQATT and CDR2 SNEGSKA (reference sequence). This CDR3 has 11 residues. CDR3 region: CSVPTGDEQYF. CDR3 nucleotide sequence: TGCAGTGTACCGACGGGGGACGAGCAGTACTTC.

The rearrangement links TRBV5-1 to TRBJ2-7, with TRBD2 matching over 11 bases. J was trimmed by 7 bases and V by 0 bases; bases with no gene match: 9. This CDR3 has 16 residues. Per the germline V gene, CDR1 is SGHRS and CDR2 is YFSETQ. The CDR3 region is CASSLVAGGSTGEQYF. Here the CDR3 DNA reads TGCGCCAGCAGCTTGGTAGCGGGAGGGTCTACTGGGGAGCAGTACTTC.

The chain links TRBV7-9 to TRBJ1-1; D might be TRBD1 (6 bases). Germline CDR1 reads SEHNR; CDR2 reads FQNEAQ (reference sequence). The CDR3 runs to 13 residues. Trimming stripped 5 bases from V and 0 bases from J, with 7 bases between. CDR3 sequence: CASSRQVNTEAFF. The CDR3 DNA is TGTGCCAGCAGCCGACAGGTGAACACTGAAGCTTTCTTT.

This sequence joins TRBV11-3 and TRBJ2-1; D unclear. Germline loops: CDR1 SGHNT, CDR2 YENEEA. The CDR3 is 10 residues long. V shed 10 bases and J shed 8 bases, with 9 bases lying between them. The CDR3 loop is CAKRGYEQFF. The CDR3 coding sequence is TGTGCCAAAAGAGGCTATGAGCAGTTCTTC.

The genes are TRBV2 and TRBJ1-2, with 7 positions matching TRBD1. V lost 7 bases to trimming and J lost 7 bases; unmatched junction nucleotides: 9. Germline V gene data show CDR1 as SNHLY and CDR2 as FYNNEI. This CDR3 spans 13 amino acids. CDR3 residues: CASNPGQRSGYTF. In DNA, the CDR3 is TGTGCCAGCAACCCGGGACAGAGGTCTGGCTACACCTTC.

The V and J genes are TRBV28 and TRBJ1-3; D might be TRBD1 (5 bases). Germline CDR1 MDHEN, CDR2 SYDVKM. The CDR3 has 14 residues. V dropped 3 bases and J dropped 2 bases, with 8 bases sitting between them. CDR3 in amino acids: CASSLAGPGNTIYF. In DNA, the CDR3 is TGTGCCAGCAGTTTGGCGGGGCCTGGAAACACCATATATTTT.